This entry is about one TCR beta chain. The T cells that were sequenced for TCR beta were CD8+ and CD4+ cells from blood. This CDR3 is 18 amino acids long. V trimming: 0 bases; J trimming: 7 bases; junction bases outside the gene matches: 7. Per germline, CDR1 SGHNT and CDR2 YYREEE (reference sequence). The sample comes from a study of CD8 T cells in Susac syndrome. An input of 0.5 to 1 ug of RNA was subjected to reverse transcription using random hexamers. TCRdb reprocessed the immunoSEQ multiplex PCR reads with MiXCR, giving one entry per CDR3 protein. Of under 200,000 distinct CDR3 sequences in the sample, roughly 90% are singletons; the top ten hold approximately 0.09%.

Sequenced input: CD4+ T cells from PBMCs. The source is a human donor with Susac syndrome. This sequence joins TRBV5-4 and TRBJ2-1; 16 bases are a match to TRBD2. CDR3 coding DNA: TGTGCCAGCAGCTTGGACGGGACTAGCGGGGGGGCCTGGAATGAGCAGTTCTTC. Residues: CASSLDGTSGGAWNEQFF.